One and the same sample provided the 2 T cell receptor beta chains below, sequenced in a study of blood T cell repertoires in COVID-19. Measured with immunoSEQ multiplex PCR; TCRdb has only the in-frame clones, and not every one. The sample shows more than 150,000 clones, approximately 91% of them seen only once. The sample was peripheral blood. These receptors were obtained from a man in his forties or fifties with acute or convalescent COVID-19.

This rearrangement joins TRBV3-1 (or the pseudogene TRBV3-2) to TRBJ1-3; D gene ambiguous. This CDR3 contains 17 residues. V dropped 3 bases and J dropped 0 bases, with 15 bases sitting between them. Germline V lookup: CDR1 LGHDT, CDR2 YNNKEL (reference sequence). The CDR3: CASSHFPDGGSGNTIYF. CDR3 nucleotide sequence: TGTGCCAGCAGCCACTTCCCGGACGGAGGCTCTGGAAACACCATATATTTT.

This clone was picked up one time. This chain connects TRBV4-1 to TRBJ2-5, with TRBD2 matching 11 bases. The ends lost 4 bases at V and 4 bases at J; junction bases unmatched: 8. Germline V CDR1 and CDR2: MGHRA, YSYEKL. The CDR3 sequence is 16 residues long. The CDR3 nucleotides are TGCGCCAGCAGCCGGCTGGGACTAGCGGTGAGAGAGACCCAGTACTTC. Amino acids: CASSRLGLAVRETQYF.